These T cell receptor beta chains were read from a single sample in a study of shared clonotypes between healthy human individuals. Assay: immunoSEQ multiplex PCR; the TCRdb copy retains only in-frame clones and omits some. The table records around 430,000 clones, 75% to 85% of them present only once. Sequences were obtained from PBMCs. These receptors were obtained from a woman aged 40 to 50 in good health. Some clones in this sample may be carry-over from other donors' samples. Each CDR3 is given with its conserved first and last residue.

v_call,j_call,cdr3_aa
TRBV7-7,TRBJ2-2,CASSSGTSGIDTGELFF
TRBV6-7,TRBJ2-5,CASICDRGHLVETQYF
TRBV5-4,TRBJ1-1,CASSLGDPLWTEVFF
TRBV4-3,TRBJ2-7,CASSPGLGSYEQYF
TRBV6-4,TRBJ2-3,CASSDSGGPDTQYF
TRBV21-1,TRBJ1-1,CASSSGENTEAFF
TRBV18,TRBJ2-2,CASSPPEAGVSSGELFF
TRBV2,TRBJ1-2,CASSERHLGYTF
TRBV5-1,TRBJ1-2,CASSLKDRGYGYTF
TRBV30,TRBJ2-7,CAWSEGSGIYEQYF
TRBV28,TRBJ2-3,CASSLIRSIPTDTQYF
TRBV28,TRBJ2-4,CASSSLGTYLAKNIQYF
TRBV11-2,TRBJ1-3,CASTLRDTIYF
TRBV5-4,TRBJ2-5,CASSFPGLDRETQYF
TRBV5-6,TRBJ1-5,CASSSTIQDQPQHF
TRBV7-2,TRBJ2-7,CASRELGSEQYF
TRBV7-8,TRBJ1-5,CASSPAQDQPQHF
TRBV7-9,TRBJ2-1,CASTWGGSASSYNEQFF
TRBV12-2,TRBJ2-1,CASRLALTSGSNEQFF
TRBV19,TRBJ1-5,CASSDIRQGVGQPQHF
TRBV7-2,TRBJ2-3,CASSLVREGTDTQYF
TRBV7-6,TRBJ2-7,CASSLAGTGVHEQYF
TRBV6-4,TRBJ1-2,CASSDSKKSGAYGYTF
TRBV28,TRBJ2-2,CASKTGDAGELFF
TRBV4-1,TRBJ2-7,CASSRLSGGPYEQYF
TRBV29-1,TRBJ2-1,CSVSPQRFYVKNEQFF
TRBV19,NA,CASRSTGTYEQYF
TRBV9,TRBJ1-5,CASSVSGNSNQPQHF
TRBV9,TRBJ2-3,CASSVGGTSSTDTQYF
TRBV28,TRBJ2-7,CASRRSGNLGEQYF
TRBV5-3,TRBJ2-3,CARSLAGGPRCTQYF
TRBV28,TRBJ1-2,CASSLSTGGYGYTF
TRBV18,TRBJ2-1,CASSPPYGVNEQFF
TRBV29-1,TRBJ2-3,CSVARGTGADTQYF
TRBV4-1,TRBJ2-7,CASSARDLGYEQYF
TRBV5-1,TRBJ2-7,CASSPLTGRGSYEQYF
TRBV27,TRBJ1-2,CASGNRVLDYGYTF
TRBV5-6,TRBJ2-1,CASSLRGGTYNEQFF
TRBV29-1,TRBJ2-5,CSGWTGWAADKETQYF
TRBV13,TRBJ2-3,CASSLERGRLGTDTQYF
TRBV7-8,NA,CASSIDRVGNEQYF
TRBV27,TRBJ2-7,CASRWDQGGEQYF
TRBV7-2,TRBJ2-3,CASCTAPGRQRQYF
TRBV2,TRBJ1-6,CASSTAGYSPLHF
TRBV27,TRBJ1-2,CASSLKGFYGYTF
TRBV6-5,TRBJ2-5,CASSGTKETQYF
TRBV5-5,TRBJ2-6,CASSFGQAGANVLTF
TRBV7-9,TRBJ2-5,CASSQSSPAQGIETQYF